The present TCR beta chain was sequenced within a study of OX40 agonist ivuxolimab in advanced cancers. Study context: With ivuxolimab, an agonistic anti-OX40 (CD134) antibody, patients were treated. Partial responses were achieved by three patients: one hepatocellular carcinoma, two cutaneous melanoma. Study results and caveats: Both CD4+ and CD8+ T cell populations in blood had undergone clonal expansion by week 6 at 0.1 to 3.0 mg/kg.

Comment on this clone: Antigen specificity is unknown.

Here immunoSEQ multiplex PCR was the method, and the copy in TCRdb shows in-frame clones only, minus some. Of about 98,000 clones listed, approximately 90% are singletons. The CDR3 contains 13 residues. CDR1 MRHNA and CDR2 SNTAGT come from the germline V gene. V was trimmed by 8 bases and J by 1 base, leaving 11 bases between them. Samples were taken at baseline and on day 1 of cycles 4 and 7. This chain links TRBV6-4 with TRBJ1-1; D unclear. The sequence was collected from an adult with an advanced solid tumor such as melanoma, head and neck, liver or kidney cancer. The sample in question was CD4+ or CD8+ T cells sorted from blood, obtained in a trial of the OX40 agonist ivuxolimab. The chain's CDR3 is CASSWQENTEAFF. The CDR3 region has the DNA TGTGCCAGCTCCTGGCAGGAGAACACTGAAGCTTTCTTT.